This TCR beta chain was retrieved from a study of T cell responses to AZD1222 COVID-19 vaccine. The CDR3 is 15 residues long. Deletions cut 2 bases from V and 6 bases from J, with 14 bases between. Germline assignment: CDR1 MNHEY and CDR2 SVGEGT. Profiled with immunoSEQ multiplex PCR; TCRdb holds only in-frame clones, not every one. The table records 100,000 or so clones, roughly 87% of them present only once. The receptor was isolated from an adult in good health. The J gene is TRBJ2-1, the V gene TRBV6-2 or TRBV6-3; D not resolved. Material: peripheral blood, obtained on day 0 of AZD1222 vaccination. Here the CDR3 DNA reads TGTGCCAGCAGTTACGCGTTTTTAGCAGGCAATGAGCAGTTCTTC. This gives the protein CASSYAFLAGNEQFF.